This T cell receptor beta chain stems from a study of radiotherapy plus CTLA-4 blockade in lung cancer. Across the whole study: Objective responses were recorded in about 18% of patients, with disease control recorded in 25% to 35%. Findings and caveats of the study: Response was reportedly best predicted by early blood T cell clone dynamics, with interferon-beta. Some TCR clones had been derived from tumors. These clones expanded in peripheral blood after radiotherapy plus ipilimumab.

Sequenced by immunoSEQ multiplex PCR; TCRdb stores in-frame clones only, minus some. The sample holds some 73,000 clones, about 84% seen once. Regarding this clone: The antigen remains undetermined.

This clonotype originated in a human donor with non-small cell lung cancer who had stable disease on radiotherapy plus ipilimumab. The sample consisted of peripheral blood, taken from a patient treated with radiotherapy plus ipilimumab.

CDR3 residues: CASSEARGGSGNTIYF. The CDR3 region has the DNA TGTGCCAGCAGTGAAGCTAGGGGGGGCTCTGGAAACACCATATATTTT. V is TRBV6-1 and J is TRBJ1-3, with D tentatively TRBD1 (6 bases). The germline V gene encodes CDR1 MNHNS and CDR2 SASEGT. The ends were cut back, 0 bases at V and 0 bases at J, with 9 bases in the middle. The CDR3 is 16 amino acids.